The 30 T cell receptor beta chains in this list originate from one sample, sequenced in a study of metastatic and nonmetastatic thyroid tumors. From the PCR reads, TCRdb re-called clones with MiXCR. The data show roughly 18,000 clones, just under 30% seen once. No treatment of any kind had been given to any patient before thyroid surgery. The sequenced sample consisted of tumor tissue. The receptors originated from a male donor with papillary thyroid cancer or a benign thyroid nodule (not recorded which). Some clones in this sample may be carry-over from other donors' samples.

This clone was found many times. The chain employs TRBV30 and TRBJ2-3; D gene ambiguous. The V gene's germline CDR1 is GTSNPN and CDR2 SVGIG (reference sequence). There are 12 residues in the CDR3. V gave up 1 base and J gave up 4 bases, with 6 bases separating them. CDR3 bases: TGTGCCTGGAGTGGGGATTCAGATACGCAGTATTTT. Translating it yields CAWSGDSDTQYF.

The chain uses TRBV19 and TRBJ2-2; 7 bases agree with TRBD1. Germline assignment: CDR1 LNHDA and CDR2 SQIVND (reference sequence). V dropped 10 bases and J dropped 5; count of bases not matched to a gene: 13. The CDR3 is 15 amino acids. Here the CDR3 reads CATKTGEGETGELFF. In nucleotides, the CDR3 is TGTGCCACAAAAACAGGGGAAGGAGAGACCGGGGAGCTGTTTTTT.

This clone was found a few times. V and J are TRBV6-1 and TRBJ2-1, with no clear D. With 2 bases removed from V and 0 bases from J, the gap between germline ends came to 8 bases. CDR3 length: 15 amino acids. Germline V gene sequence: CDR1 MNHNS, CDR2 SASEGT. The CDR3 loop is CASSEWAGSYNEQFF. The CDR3 coding sequence is TGTGCCAGCAGTGAATGGGCTGGCTCCTACAATGAGCAGTTCTTC.

The chain links TRBV20-1 to TRBJ2-7, with TRBD1 as a possible D gene (6 bases). Germline CDR1 and CDR2: DFQATT and SNEGSKA (reference sequence). V was pared by 2 bases and J by 8 bases, with 28 bases between. CDR3 length: 17 amino acids. CDR3 sequence: CSARSLLERTALLKQYF. The CDR3 region has the DNA TGCAGTGCTAGAAGTCTCCTAGAAAGGACAGCACTGCTGAAGCAGTACTTC.

This chain uses TRBV6-1 with TRBJ2-2, with D perhaps matching TRBD1 (6 bases). The V gene lost 6 bases and the J gene lost 4 bases, with 12 bases spanning the gap. In germline, CDR1 is MNHNS, CDR2 SASEGT. CDR3 length equals 14 residues. The CDR3 here is CASSPTGSTGELFF. The DNA of the CDR3 is TGTGCCAGCAGCCCCACAGGGTCCACCGGGGAGCTGTTTTTT.

The chain combines TRBV6-2 or TRBV6-3 with TRBJ2-7; the D gene is possibly TRBD2 (6 bases). This CDR3 has 16 amino acids. V dropped 0 bases and J dropped 0 bases, with 12 bases sitting between them. Germline V lookup: CDR1 MNHEY, CDR2 SVGEGT. The CDR3 sequence: CASSYSNSGSSYEQYF. In nucleotides, the CDR3 is TGTGCCAGCAGTTACTCGAATAGCGGAAGCTCCTACGAGCAGTACTTC.

This clone is medium-sized by share. The chain has TRBV28 and TRBJ1-2, with a weak D call TRBD1 (6 bases). CDR3 length: 15 residues. Germline loops: CDR1 MDHEN, CDR2 SYDVKM. V lost 4 bases and J lost 5, with 17 bases in between. CDR3 nucleotides: TGTGCCAGCAGTTCGAAGGGGGGGAGGTTTTATGGCTACACCTTC. It is translated as CASSSKGGRFYGYTF.

In its sample, this clone ranks as medium-sized (0.01 to 0.1%). The gene calls are TRBV27 and TRBJ2-7; 8 bases agree with TRBD1. Germline-derived CDR1 and CDR2 are MNHEY and SMNVEV (reference sequence). The CDR3 is made up of 16 amino acids. Trimming cost V 5 bases and J 1 base; bases outside gene matches: 10. CDR3 protein: CASSQGAHGTSYEQYF. CDR3 in DNA: TGTGCCAGCAGTCAGGGGGCCCATGGGACGTCCTACGAGCAGTACTTC.

The chain joins TRBV4-1 to TRBJ2-7; 14 bases line up with TRBD2. The CDR3 loop spans 17 amino acids. V gave up 0 bases and J gave up 7 bases; unmatched junction bases: 8. CDR1 is MGHRA, CDR2 YSYEKL, per germline. CDR3 coding DNA: TGCGCCAGCAGCCAAGATCTTGGGACTAGCGGGAGTCAAGAGCAGTACTTC. Protein product: CASSQDLGTSGSQEQYF.

Sample share makes this clone medium-sized. The chain uses TRBV6-1 and TRBJ1-2; maybe TRBD1 (6 bases). The CDR3 is 15 residues long. The V gene's germline CDR1 is MNHNS and CDR2 SASEGT. Trimming cost V 2 bases and J 4 bases, with 14 bases left between them. CDR3 region: CASSELAGASYGYTF. The CDR3 bases are TGTGCCAGCAGTGAACTTGCAGGGGCTTCCTATGGCTACACCTTC.

The chain combines TRBV19 with TRBJ2-2; D remains ambiguous. The CDR3 runs 11 residues. The V gene lost 7 bases and the J gene lost 6 bases, with 6 bases spanning the gap. Germline V gene data show CDR1 as LNHDA and CDR2 as SQIVND (reference sequence). The CDR3 DNA follows: TGTGCCAGTACTCAGGCCGGGGAGCTGTTTTTT. Translation: CASTQAGELFF.

This clone occurred a few times. The chain couples TRBV6-1 to TRBJ2-3, with D perhaps assigned TRBD1 or TRBD2 (5 bases each). V dropped 7 bases and J dropped 0 bases, with 14 bases sitting between them. The length of the CDR3 is 15 residues. In germline, CDR1 is MNHNS, CDR2 SASEGT. DNA for the CDR3: TGTGCCAGCACCAGAGGGGCTTCCAGCACAGATACGCAGTATTTT. Translated, it gives CASTRGASSTDTQYF.

This clone was detected ten times or more. This chain links TRBV20-1 with TRBJ2-5; a possible D gene is TRBD2 (6 bases). The CDR3 has 13 residues. Germline V gene data show CDR1 as DFQATT and CDR2 as SNEGSKA (reference sequence). V lost 6 bases to trimming and J lost 7 bases, with 18 bases between them. The CDR3 sequence: CSAPGTDQGTQYF. CDR3 sequence (DNA): TGCAGTGCCCCCGGGACTGATCAGGGGACCCAGTACTTC.

By proportion, this clone is medium-sized. This chain joins TRBV6-1 and TRBJ2-7; D gene uncertain. This CDR3 is built from 10 residues. Germline lookup yields CDR1 MNHNS and CDR2 SASEGT. Between the trimmed V and J ends, which lost 7 bases and 5 bases, there was a span of 6 bases. The CDR3 is CASMVNEQYF. DNA for the CDR3: TGTGCCAGCATGGTCAACGAGCAGTACTTC.

This chain uses TRBV7-8 with TRBJ2-7, with a possible D match to TRBD2 (6 bases). The CDR3 contains 15 residues. In germline, CDR1 is SGHVS, CDR2 FQNEAQ. The germline V and J ends were trimmed by 10 bases and 4 bases, with 23 bases remaining between them. The CDR3 sequence is CATKPGTCVPYEQYF. In nucleotides, the CDR3 is TGTGCCACTAAACCCGGGACTTGCGTACCTTACGAGCAGTACTTC.

The chain recombines TRBV2 with TRBJ2-1; a possible D gene is TRBD2 (5 bases). The V gene's germline CDR1 is SNHLY and CDR2 FYNNEI. Trimming pared 7 bases from V and 15 bases from J, leaving 22 bases between. The CDR3 sequence is 13 residues long. CDR3 residues: CASKWESNREGFF. Written as DNA, the CDR3 is TGTGCCAGCAAATGGGAGAGTAATCGAGAGGGGTTCTTC.

The J gene is TRBJ2-7, the V gene TRBV5-8; TRBD1 agrees at 7 bases. CDR1 SGHTS and CDR2 YDEGEE come from the germline V gene. CDR3 length: 16 amino acids. Trimming at V came to 4 bases and at J to 2 bases, leaving 12 bases not matched to a gene. CDR3 amino acids: CASSSIGQALTYEQYF. The CDR3 DNA follows: TGTGCCAGCAGCAGTATAGGACAGGCCCTAACCTACGAGCAGTACTTC.

Within the sample, this clone is medium-sized. This rearrangement joins TRBV29-1 to TRBJ1-3; D uncertain. CDR3 length: 14 residues. V lost 6 bases, J lost 2 bases, and 14 bases lay in between. Germline V lookup: CDR1 SQVTM, CDR2 ANQGSEA. The chain's CDR3 is CSVAIVPTGNTIYF. CDR3 bases: TGCAGCGTGGCGATCGTCCCCACTGGAAACACCATATATTTT. Variable domain in full (rest from reference TRBV29-1 and TRBJ1-3): SAVISQKPSRDICQRGTSLTIQCQVDSQVTMMFWYRQQPGQSLTLIATANQGSEATYESGFVIDKFPISRPNLTFSTLTVSNMSPEDSSIYLCSVAIVPTGNTIYFGEGSWLTVV.

This clone was picked up a small number of times. The genes are TRBV6-6 and TRBJ2-3, with TRBD1 as a possible D gene (5 bases). The CDR3 runs 15 residues. CDR1 and CDR2 from the germline V gene are MNHNY and SVGAGI (reference sequence). V lost 0 bases to trimming and J lost 5 bases, with 12 bases between them. In DNA, the CDR3 is TGTGCCAGCAGTTACTCTAAGGGGCCGGGAGATACGCAGTATTTT. This translates into CASSYSKGPGDTQYF.

The chain recombines TRBV27 with TRBJ1-1; 8 nucleotides match TRBD1. J gave up 6 bases and V 6 bases, and 9 bases lay outside the gene matches. The germline V gene has CDR1 MNHEY and CDR2 SMNVEV (reference sequence). The CDR3 spans 14 residues. CDR3 region: CASSFGQGPSEAFF. CDR3 in DNA: TGTGCCAGCAGCTTCGGACAGGGCCCTTCTGAAGCTTTCTTT.

With regard to this clone: This could be a read error, since a much larger clone is one nucleotide away. The chain uses TRBV5-1 and TRBJ2-3; D possibly corresponds to TRBD2 (6 bases). The CDR3 has 14 residues. The germline gives CDR1 SGHRS, CDR2 YFSETQ. Trimming cost V 3 bases and J 1 base, with 9 bases left between them. CDR3 in amino acids: CASSSTGGTDTQYF. For the CDR3, the DNA is TGCGCCAGCAGCTCAACGGGGGGCACAGATACGCAGTATTTT.

The V gene is TRBV7-2, the J gene TRBJ1-2; D call uncertain. V was trimmed by 3 bases and J by 4 bases, leaving 15 bases between them. This CDR3 is 15 amino acids long. Per the germline V gene, CDR1 is SGHTA and CDR2 is FQGNSA. The CDR3 region has the DNA TGTGCCAGCAGCTTTAATCAGTTGGCTGGCTATGGCTACACCTTC. This encodes CASSFNQLAGYGYTF.

This chain links TRBV6-1 with TRBJ2-3; 7 nucleotides match TRBD2. Per germline, CDR1 MNHNS and CDR2 SASEGT. The junction had 5 bases not matched to a gene; V was cut back by 2 bases and J by 3 bases. The CDR3 runs 15 residues. The CDR3 DNA reads TGTGCCAGCAGTGAATTGGCGGGAGCGACAGATACGCAGTATTTT. Amino acid sequence: CASSELAGATDTQYF.

By its share, this clone is medium-sized. The chain has TRBV11-3 and TRBJ1-4, with a possible D match to TRBD1 (5 bases). This CDR3 contains 13 residues. V lost 2 bases, J lost 12 bases, and 13 bases lay in between. Germline CDR1 is SGHNT and CDR2 is YENEEA. Here the CDR3 DNA reads TGTGCCAGCAGCTTATCTATCGGGGGTCAACTGTTTTTT. Protein product: CASSLSIGGQLFF.

This clone has at least ten counts. In DNA, the CDR3 is TGTGCCAGCAGCGTAACTAGCGGGGGCTATGGCAATGAGCAGTTCTTC. This translates into CASSVTSGGYGNEQFF. The rearrangement links TRBV9 to TRBJ2-1, with 11 bases fitting TRBD2. J gave up 6 bases and V 1 base, and 6 bases lay outside the gene matches. Germline V gene sequence: CDR1 SGDLS, CDR2 YYNGEE. The CDR3 runs 16 residues.

Many counts were recorded for this clone. The chain recombines TRBV5-6 with TRBJ2-7; no clear D. CDR3 length equals 13 residues. Between the trimmed V and J ends, which lost 0 bases and 3 bases, there was a span of 7 bases. Germline CDR1 and CDR2: SGHDT and YYEEEE. The CDR3 DNA follows: TGTGCCAGCAGCTTGGGTCCGGGCTACGAGCAGTACTTC. Amino acid sequence: CASSLGPGYEQYF.

This chain connects TRBV20-1 to TRBJ1-1; D gene unclear. Germline assignment: CDR1 DFQATT and CDR2 SNEGSKA (reference sequence). Trimming took 1 base from V and 1 from J, leaving 4 bases between them. CDR3 length: 12 amino acids. The CDR3 loop is CSARVKNTEAFF. The DNA of the CDR3 is TGCAGTGCTAGAGTCAAGAACACTGAAGCTTTCTTT.

Only one count was recorded for this clone. The chain uses TRBV20-1 and TRBJ1-5; D is perhaps TRBD1 (5 bases). CDR3 length: 14 amino acids. V was trimmed by 6 bases and J by 5 bases, leaving 17 bases between them. Germline assignment: CDR1 DFQATT and CDR2 SNEGSKA (reference sequence). The CDR3 DNA reads as TGCAGTGCGAACCCTCAGGGACCCCATCAGCCCCAGCATTTT. As protein: CSANPQGPHQPQHF.

V usage is TRBV5-1 and J usage is TRBJ1-5; a weak D match, TRBD1 (6 bases). This CDR3 region has 13 residues. Trimming took off 6 bases at V and 4 bases at J, with 11 bases between the two ends. In germline, CDR1 is SGHRS, CDR2 YFSETQ. The CDR3 here is CASKGGPNQPQHF. The DNA for the CDR3 is TGCGCCAGCAAGGGGGGGCCAAATCAGCCCCAGCATTTT.

J is TRBJ1-4 and V is TRBV20-1; D call uncertain. CDR1 is DFQATT and CDR2 is SNEGSKA in the germline V gene (reference sequence). V dropped 3 bases and J dropped 4 bases, with 9 bases sitting between them. CDR3 length: 13 amino acids. The CDR3, as DNA: TGCAGTGCTAGGAGCAGTCTTAATGAAAAACTGTTTTTT. Translated: CSARSSLNEKLFF.